This T cell receptor beta chain was sequenced during a study of blood T cell repertoires in COVID-19. The CDR3 spans 13 residues. Per germline, CDR1 MNHNY and CDR2 SVGAGI (reference sequence). Losses at the gene ends were 9 bases for V and 5 bases for J; bases not matched to a gene: 9. This clone was found a few times. The method was immunoSEQ multiplex PCR; TCRdb's version includes in-frame clones alone and lacks a portion of them. This sample carries approximately 280,000 clones, around 85% of them seen once, and the ten largest clones take approximately 11%. The genes are TRBV6-6 and TRBJ1-2; 7 bases are a match to TRBD1. Source material: peripheral blood. The sequence came from a woman in her seventies with acute or convalescent COVID-19. This chain's CDR3 is CASRPDRRYGYTF. The CDR3 coding sequence is TGTGCCAGTCGACCGGACAGGCGATATGGCTACACCTTC.